This passage covers 23 T cell receptor beta chains from one sample sequenced in a study of regulatory T cells in long-lasting Graves disease. Libraries of TCR beta came from iRepertoire HTBI primers plus Arm-PCR of CDR3 regions. TCRdb ran MiXCR on the multiplex PCR reads and lists one entry per CDR3 protein. Here the sample spans about 300,000 distinct CDR3 sequences, around 23% being singletons. Described time point: persistent/refractory GD, antithyroid drugs over 5 years with positive TRAb. After RNA was extracted from PBMCs, the TCR library was made from it. This sample comprised peripheral blood mononuclear cells (PBMCs), obtained when the disease was refractory, from a patient treated with antithyroid drugs. The receptors derive from a female donor with Graves disease.

This rearrangement joins TRBV28 to TRBJ2-1, with TRBD2 identical over 11 bases. This CDR3 is 17 amino acids long. Germline-derived CDR1 and CDR2 are MDHEN and SYDVKM. V lost 7 bases, J lost 2 bases, and 10 bases stayed unmatched. The CDR3 nucleotides read TGTGCCAGCAAACCTACTAGCGGGAGTACTCCCTACAATGAGCAGTTCTTC. This gives the protein CASKPTSGSTPYNEQFF.

This clonotype was picked up many times. J is TRBJ1-2 and V is TRBV29-1; 7 nucleotides align to TRBD1. J lost 6 bases, V lost 3 bases, and 1 base had no gene match. This CDR3 spans 11 amino acids. Germline loops: CDR1 SQVTM, CDR2 ANQGSEA. CDR3 amino acids: CSVEGTDGYTF. CDR3 nucleotides: TGCAGCGTTGAGGGGACAGATGGCTACACCTTC.

The V gene is TRBV28, the J gene TRBJ2-1, with TRBD2 as a possible D gene (7 bases). V lost 5 bases to trimming and J lost 9 bases, with 17 bases between them. CDR3 size: 14 residues. Germline V lookup: CDR1 MDHEN, CDR2 SYDVKM. The CDR3 spells CASSTPRGGSEQFF. The CDR3 nucleotides read TGTGCCAGCAGTACCCCGAGGGGGGGCAGTGAGCAGTTCTTC. The entire variable domain, with the rest obtained from reference TRBV28 and TRBJ2-1, is as follows: DVKVTQSSRYLVKRTGEKVFLECVQDMDHENMFWYRQDPGLGLRLIYFSYDVKMKEKGDIPEGYSVSREKKERFSLILESASTNQTSMYLCASSTPRGGSEQFFGPGTRLTVL.

This clonotype was observed a few times. The chain employs TRBV28 and TRBJ1-1; D is unresolved. The CDR3 extends over 13 amino acids. Germline V CDR1 and CDR2: MDHEN, SYDVKM. Trimming stripped 2 bases from V and 8 bases from J, with 12 bases between. The CDR3 protein is CASSLLPSAEAFF. The CDR3 DNA is TGTGCCAGCAGTTTACTCCCCTCTGCCGAAGCTTTCTTT.

This clonotype was seen more than once but under ten times. V gene TRBV20-1 combines with J gene TRBJ1-5; D unresolved. The ends were cut back, 6 bases at V and 0 bases at J, with 12 bases in the middle. Germline CDR1 is DFQATT and CDR2 is SNEGSKA (reference sequence). This CDR3 contains 14 residues. The chain's CDR3 is CSAKNWDSNQPQHF. The CDR3 DNA reads TGCAGTGCCAAAAACTGGGATAGCAATCAGCCCCAGCATTTT.

This sequence joins TRBV28 and TRBJ2-1; 7 nucleotides agree with TRBD2. Trimming removed 2 bases from V and 6 bases from J; junction bases left unmatched: 7. From germline, CDR1 is MDHEN and CDR2 SYDVKM. This CDR3 region has 15 residues. CDR3 sequence: CASSLIRGSPNEQFF. The CDR3 DNA follows: TGTGCCAGCAGTTTAATCCGCGGGAGTCCCAATGAGCAGTTCTTC.

As concerns this clonotype: A read error may be the cause here, since a much bigger clone is one base away. The chain is built from TRBV11-2 and TRBJ2-4; tentatively, D is TRBD1 (5 bases). Deletions cut 5 bases from V and 2 bases from J, with 13 bases between. The CDR3 runs to 15 residues. Per germline, CDR1 SGHAT and CDR2 FQNNGV. The CDR3 protein is CASSPSSGPKNIQYF. In DNA form, the CDR3 reads TGTGCCAGCAGCCCCTCGTCAGGGCCCAAAAACATTCAGTACTTC.

This clonotype was observed at least ten times. The chain employs TRBV3-1 and TRBJ2-1; D perhaps matches TRBD2 (7 bases). Trimming cost V 8 bases and J 4 bases, with 18 bases left between them. The germline V gene encodes CDR1 LGHDT and CDR2 YNNKEL (reference sequence). There are 15 residues in the CDR3. The CDR3 protein is CASAGAAGIYNEQFF. In nucleotides, the CDR3 is TGTGCCAGCGCGGGGGCGGCCGGAATTTACAATGAGCAGTTCTTC.

Ten or more counts support this clonotype. The chain links TRBV20-1 to TRBJ2-7; D possibly corresponds to TRBD2 (5 bases). CDR3 size: 13 residues. Between the trimmed V and J ends, which lost 1 base and 0 bases, there was a span of 7 bases. The germline V gene encodes CDR1 DFQATT and CDR2 SNEGSKA (reference sequence). The CDR3 sequence: CSARVGSSYEQYF. The CDR3 DNA is TGCAGTGCTAGAGTGGGGAGCTCCTACGAGCAGTACTTC.

This clonotype was counted at least ten times. This rearrangement joins TRBV27 to TRBJ2-7; D not resolved. CDR1 is MNHEY and CDR2 is SMNVEV in the germline V gene (reference sequence). Trimming cost V 6 bases and J 3 bases, with 21 bases left between them. The CDR3 sequence is 16 residues long. In nucleotides, the CDR3 is TGTGCCAGCAGATCCCATCCTACCTTCGGCGGCTACGAGCAGTACTTC. It codes for CASRSHPTFGGYEQYF.

This clonotype was observed many times. The J gene is TRBJ1-2, the V gene TRBV28; D uncertain. The V gene lost 5 bases and the J gene lost 0 bases, with 13 bases spanning the gap. Germline V CDR1 and CDR2: MDHEN, SYDVKM. The CDR3 totals 15 residues. The CDR3 region is CASSTTEPTNYGYTF. CDR3 nucleotide sequence: TGTGCCAGCAGTACCACAGAACCTACTAACTATGGCTACACCTTC.

In its sample, this clonotype was seen many times. The gene calls are TRBV6-5 and TRBJ1-1; 8 bases are a match to TRBD1. The CDR3 is 15 amino acids. The junction had 5 bases not matched to a gene; V was cut back by 0 bases and J by 5 bases. Germline V gene data show CDR1 as MNHEY and CDR2 as SVGAGI. The CDR3 loop is CASSYSTGGGTEAFF. The CDR3 nucleotides read TGTGCCAGCAGTTACTCAACAGGGGGTGGGACTGAAGCTTTCTTT.

Many counts were recorded for this clonotype. The V and J genes are TRBV7-2 and TRBJ1-4, with unresolved D. This CDR3 contains 15 residues. Trimming shortened V by 3 bases and J by 3 bases, and 11 bases separated the two germline ends. The germline V gene encodes CDR1 SGHTA and CDR2 FQGNSA. For the CDR3, the DNA is TGTGCCAGCAGCTTGGAGGGTGCGGCTAATGAAAAACTGTTTTTT. Protein: CASSLEGAANEKLFF.

The table lists this clonotype with a few counts. This chain connects TRBV20-1 to TRBJ1-2; no reliable D call. CDR3 length: 13 amino acids. The germline V gene encodes CDR1 DFQATT and CDR2 SNEGSKA (reference sequence). V was trimmed by 3 bases and J by 4 bases, leaving 12 bases between them. CDR3 in DNA: TGCAGTGCTAGTCCACCTGGTCCCTATGGCTACACCTTC. Translated: CSASPPGPYGYTF.

J is TRBJ2-7 and V is TRBV7-2; 11 bases line up with TRBD1. From germline, CDR1 is SGHTA and CDR2 FQGNSA. The length of the CDR3 is 15 residues. V lost 5 bases to trimming and J lost 7 bases; unmatched junction nucleotides: 10. The CDR3 loop is CASSAGGTGGEEQYF. In DNA form, the CDR3 reads TGTGCCAGCAGCGCAGGGGGGACAGGGGGAGAGGAGCAGTACTTC.

Remarks on this clonotype: With a much larger clone just one base away, this may be a read error. The V call is TRBV7-2, the J call TRBJ1-5, with D possibly matching TRBD1 (5 bases). Germline V CDR1 and CDR2: SGHTA, FQGNSA. This CDR3 has 17 amino acids. V was pared by 4 bases and J by 7 bases, with 23 bases between. CDR3 bases: TGTGCCAGCAGCTCCCAATCCAGCATGGGGACCGGACAGCCCCAGCATTTT. This encodes CASSSQSSMGTGQPQHF.

This clonotype was recorded many times. The V and J genes are TRBV7-8 and TRBJ2-7; possibly TRBD2 for D (6 bases). Germline values: CDR1 SGHVS, CDR2 FQNEAQ. With 1 base removed from V and 3 bases from J, the gap between germline ends came to 16 bases. The CDR3 spans 16 residues. DNA of the CDR3: TGTGCCAGCAGCTTAGGGCTGGGGCGGGACGTCTACGAGCAGTACTTC. It yields the protein CASSLGLGRDVYEQYF.

The chain joins TRBV29-1 to TRBJ1-4; D is unclear. Trimming left V 5 bases short and J 8 bases short, with 27 bases between. Per the germline V gene, CDR1 is SQVTM and CDR2 is ANQGSEA. The CDR3 length is 17 residues. The CDR3 loop is CSVRKPVGFPLSEKLFF. The CDR3 nucleotides read TGCAGCGTTCGAAAACCCGTCGGCTTCCCCCTTTCCGAAAAACTGTTTTTT.

The rearrangement uses TRBV27 and TRBJ2-7; D possibly corresponds to TRBD1 (6 bases). V lost 3 bases to trimming and J lost 3 bases, with 18 bases between them. CDR1 and CDR2 from the germline V gene are MNHEY and SMNVEV (reference sequence). The CDR3 contains 16 residues. The CDR3 protein is CASSLQGNRDLYEQYF. The CDR3 bases are TGTGCCAGCAGTTTGCAGGGGAACAGGGACCTCTACGAGCAGTACTTC.

The chain recombines TRBV19 with TRBJ2-3; D is uncertain. The CDR3 is 11 amino acids. CDR1 is LNHDA, CDR2 SQIVND, per germline (reference sequence). Trimming took 7 bases from V and 6 from J, leaving 8 bases between them. The CDR3 DNA reads as TGTGCCAGTACCGATTGGGATACGCAGTATTTT. This sequence encodes CASTDWDTQYF.

This chain joins TRBV6-1 and TRBJ2-7; D gene ambiguous. Germline V CDR1 and CDR2: MNHNS, SASEGT. The CDR3 is 13 amino acids. The V gene lost 7 bases and the J gene lost 4 bases, with 14 bases spanning the gap. The CDR3: CASKSFVRYEQYF. The CDR3 DNA reads as TGTGCCAGCAAGAGTTTCGTAAGATACGAGCAGTACTTC.

The rearrangement links TRBV28 to TRBJ1-3; D is ambiguous. CDR3 length equals 17 residues. The germline V and J ends were trimmed by 1 base and 4 bases, with 17 bases remaining between them. Germline V gives CDR1 MDHEN, CDR2 SYDVKM. As DNA, the CDR3 is TGTGCCAGCAGTTTATCGCCGACGGTGGGAAGCGGAAACACCATATATTTT. It yields the protein CASSLSPTVGSGNTIYF.

The V and J genes are TRBV6-1 and TRBJ2-6, with D perhaps matching TRBD1 (6 bases). From germline, CDR1 is MNHNS and CDR2 SASEGT. Trimming took off 7 bases at V and 0 bases at J, with 16 bases between the two ends. This CDR3 spans 17 amino acids. The CDR3, as DNA: TGTGCCAGCACCCCGGGACACCTCTACTCTGGGGCCAACGTCCTGACTTTC. The encoded protein is CASTPGHLYSGANVLTF.